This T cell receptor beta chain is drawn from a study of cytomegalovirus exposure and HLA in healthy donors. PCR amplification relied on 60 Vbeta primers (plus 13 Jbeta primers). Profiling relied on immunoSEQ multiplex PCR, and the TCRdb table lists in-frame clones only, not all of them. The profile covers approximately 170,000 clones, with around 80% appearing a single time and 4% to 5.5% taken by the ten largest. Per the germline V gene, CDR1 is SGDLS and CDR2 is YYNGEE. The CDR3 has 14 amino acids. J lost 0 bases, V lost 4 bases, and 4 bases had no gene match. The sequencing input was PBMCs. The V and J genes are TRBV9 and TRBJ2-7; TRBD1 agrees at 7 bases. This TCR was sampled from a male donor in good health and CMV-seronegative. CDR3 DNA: TGTGCCAGCAGCAACGACAGGGACTCCTACGAGCAGTACTTC. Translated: CASSNDRDSYEQYF.